The 26 T cell receptor beta chains reported below all come from one sample, sequenced in a study of breast tumors, draining lymph nodes, adjacent tissues. Using its own MiXCR run on the multiplex PCR reads, TCRdb lists one record per CDR3 protein. Here the sample spans several thousand distinct CDR3 sequences, under 55% being singletons. What was sequenced was tumor-adjacent breast tissue. The source of these receptors is a female donor with breast cancer. Some clones in this sample may be carry-over from other donors' samples.

The chain joins TRBV5-1 to TRBJ1-6; D gene uncertain. Trimming left V 4 bases short and J 10 bases short, with 12 bases between. Per the germline V gene, CDR1 is SGHRS and CDR2 is YFSETQ. This CDR3 is built from 13 residues. The CDR3 reads CASSGDLGSPLHF. Written as DNA, the CDR3 is TGCGCCAGCAGCGGCGACCTGGGATCACCCCTCCACTTT.

The rearrangement joins TRBV7-9 to TRBJ2-3; no clear D gene. The CDR3 is 16 amino acids. Trimming stripped 2 bases from V and 4 bases from J, with 16 bases between. Germline V gives CDR1 SEHNR, CDR2 FQNEAQ (reference sequence). The CDR3 coding sequence is TGTGCCAGCAGCTTACTTTTAGGCGCGGCAGCAGATACGCAGTATTTT. This sequence encodes CASSLLLGAAADTQYF.

There are many counts of this clonotype. V usage is TRBV28 and J usage is TRBJ2-1; perhaps TRBD2 as D (5 bases). Per the germline V gene, CDR1 is MDHEN and CDR2 is SYDVKM. The CDR3 is 14 residues long. With 3 bases removed from V and 4 bases from J, the gap between germline ends came to 10 bases. CDR3 coding DNA: TGTGCCAGCAGTTTGGAGGAACAGTACAATGAGCAGTTCTTC. It encodes CASSLEEQYNEQFF.

The chain carries TRBV6-5 and TRBJ2-6, with 12 bases fitting TRBD2. In germline, CDR1 is MNHEY, CDR2 SVGAGI. V shed 6 bases, J shed 0 bases, and the junction held 0 bases outside the gene matches. This CDR3 spans 16 amino acids. For the CDR3, the DNA is TGTGCCAGCAGACTAGCGGGAGGCTCTGGGGCCAACGTCCTGACTTTC. As protein: CASRLAGGSGANVLTF.

The chain combines TRBV7-2 with TRBJ1-2; tentative D call: TRBD1 (5 bases). This CDR3 comprises 12 residues. Germline loops: CDR1 SGHTA, CDR2 FQGNSA. V lost 4 bases, J lost 8 bases, and 11 bases lay in between. The CDR3 bases are TGTGCCAGCAGCTGGGCCGGGGGGGGCTACACCTTC. Translated: CASSWAGGGYTF.

This clonotype was counted ten times or more. The rearrangement links TRBV18 to TRBJ2-7; the D is unclear. Germline V gene sequence: CDR1 KGHSH, CDR2 LQKENI. This CDR3 has 17 residues. V was cut by 4 bases and J by 2 bases, with 21 bases left in between. CDR3 protein: CASSRGLGQHGPYEQYF. CDR3 DNA: TGTGCCAGCTCACGGGGTTTAGGGCAGCATGGACCCTACGAGCAGTACTTC.

The chain uses TRBV7-2 and TRBJ2-1; D possibly uses TRBD1 or TRBD2 (5 bases each). Germline values: CDR1 SGHTA, CDR2 FQGNSA. The CDR3 sequence is 13 residues long. V shed 5 bases and J shed 12 bases, with 17 bases lying between them. The CDR3 DNA reads as TGTGCCAGCAGCCCCGGGACCCTGGGTGGGCAGTTCTTC. This encodes CASSPGTLGGQFF.

The chain has TRBV28 and TRBJ2-7; D is ambiguous. In germline, CDR1 is MDHEN, CDR2 SYDVKM. The V end was cut by 8 bases, the J end by 3 bases, with 11 bases between. The CDR3 sequence is 12 residues long. The CDR3 DNA follows: TGTGCCAGCTTAGGATCCGTCTACGAGCAGTACTTC. Translated: CASLGSVYEQYF.

The V call is TRBV2, the J call TRBJ2-1; 7 positions match TRBD2. The V and J ends lost 5 bases and 6 bases, in that order; junction bases with no gene match: 7. Germline CDR1 SNHLY, CDR2 FYNNEI. The CDR3 consists of 14 residues. For the CDR3, the DNA is TGTGCCAGCAGTTCAATGGGAGGGCGCAATGAGCAGTTCTTC. This encodes CASSSMGGRNEQFF.

The gene calls are TRBV5-4 and TRBJ1-1, with D perhaps matching TRBD1 (5 bases). This CDR3 spans 15 amino acids. V was trimmed by 0 bases and J by 4 bases, leaving 13 bases between them. Germline loops: CDR1 SGHNT, CDR2 YYREEE (reference sequence). This CDR3 is CASSLEGLTSTEAFF. DNA for the CDR3: TGTGCCAGCAGCTTGGAGGGGCTAACGAGCACTGAAGCTTTCTTT.

Points on this clonotype: This could be a read error, since a much larger clone is one nucleotide away. Since no conserved phenylalanine or tryptophan closes the CDR3, a read error is the likely cause. This chain joins TRBV6-1 and TRBJ1-4; D is perhaps TRBD1 (6 bases). Germline V CDR1 and CDR2: MNHNS, SASEGT. CDR3 length: 15 amino acids. Trimming cost V 2 bases and J 5 bases, with 12 bases left between them. The chain's CDR3 is CASSELGGGNEKLFS. In DNA form, the CDR3 reads TGTGCCAGCAGTGAATTAGGGGGGGGAAATGAAAAACTGTTTTCT.

This clonotype is medium-sized within its sample. The chain combines TRBV20-1 with TRBJ2-5; weak D call: TRBD2 (6 bases). The V gene lost 4 bases and the J gene lost 5 bases, with 20 bases spanning the gap. Germline V CDR1 and CDR2: DFQATT, SNEGSKA (reference sequence). The CDR3 loop spans 15 amino acids. This CDR3 is CSATLTGDRAETQYF. In DNA, the CDR3 is TGCAGTGCTACCCTGACGGGGGACCGAGCGGAGACCCAGTACTTC.

CDR3 DNA: TGTGCCAGCAGCGGACAGGGGTGGTCACCCCTCCACTTT. This gives the protein CASSGQGWSPLHF. The chain couples TRBV14 to TRBJ1-6, with TRBD1 identical over 9 bases. This CDR3 has 13 residues. Germline trimming cut 5 bases from V and 10 bases from J; bases unmatched to any gene: 3. CDR1 and CDR2 (germline): SGHDN, FVKESK.

This chain links TRBV7-9 with TRBJ2-1; TRBD2 matches at 11 bases. The CDR3 runs 17 residues. Losses at the gene ends were 5 bases for V and 6 bases for J; bases not matched to a gene: 12. Germline V gene lookup returns CDR1 SEHNR and CDR2 FQNEAQ (reference sequence). CDR3: CASSPEAGLAGGNEQFF. The CDR3 DNA sequence: TGTGCCAGCAGCCCCGAGGCAGGTCTAGCGGGGGGCAATGAGCAGTTCTTC.

Regarding this clonotype: The junction departs from the called germline gene at one end, perhaps through a read error. V usage is TRBV4-1 and J usage is TRBJ2-7, with D unresolved. The length of the CDR3 is 16 residues. Germline V lookup: CDR1 MGHRA, CDR2 YSYEKL. The DNA for the CDR3 is TGCGCCAGCAGCCATGGCCACCCGGGCCTGTCCTATGAGCAGTACTTC. This codes for CASSHGHPGLSYEQYF.

This clonotype is categorized as medium-sized. The V call is TRBV11-2, the J call TRBJ2-7; D not certain. The CDR3 consists of 13 residues. V was pared by 2 bases and J by 3 bases, with 8 bases between. The germline V gene has CDR1 SGHAT and CDR2 FQNNGV. In DNA form, the CDR3 reads TGTGCCAGCAGCTTAAGTGGTGTCTACGAGCAGTACTTC. Protein: CASSLSGVYEQYF.

V and J are TRBV6-1 and TRBJ1-5; no clear D. Germline V gives CDR1 MNHNS, CDR2 SASEGT. Deletions cut 8 bases from V and 0 bases from J, with 8 bases between. This CDR3 spans 13 amino acids. The CDR3 protein is CASRVTSNQPQHF. The CDR3 region has the DNA TGTGCCAGCCGGGTCACTAGCAATCAGCCCCAGCATTTT.

Concerning this clonotype: Since the CDR3 does not end with the conserved phenylalanine or tryptophan, this likely comes from a read error. This rearrangement joins TRBV19 to TRBJ2-7; 7 bases align to TRBD1. The germline CDR1 and CDR2 sequences are LNHDA and SQIVND (reference sequence). With 5 bases clipped from V and 4 bases from J, the junction kept 11 bases outside the gene matches. This CDR3 region has 15 residues. The CDR3 here is CASSVGTADVYEQYS. CDR3 coding DNA: TGTGCCAGTAGTGTCGGGACAGCCGATGTTTACGAGCAGTACTCC.

This chain connects TRBV19 to TRBJ1-1; 8 nucleotides agree with TRBD1. V dropped 4 bases and J dropped 7; count of bases not matched to a gene: 11. From germline, CDR1 is LNHDA and CDR2 SQIVND (reference sequence). CDR3 size: 15 residues. DNA for the CDR3: TGTGCCAGTAGTACCGGACAGGGAATGGTGGGTGAAGCTTTCTTT. It translates to CASSTGQGMVGEAFF.

This clonotype is medium-sized. The chain couples TRBV12-3 or TRBV12-4 to TRBJ1-2; tentative D call: TRBD1 (6 bases). The CDR3 spans 14 residues. V was trimmed by 8 bases and J by 2 bases, leaving 15 bases between them. The CDR3 nucleotides are TGTGCCAGCCATCAAGGACAGCGAAACTATGGCTACACCTTC. Residues: CASHQGQRNYGYTF.

About this clonotype itself: One end of the junction fails to match germline, which may point to a read error. This rearrangement joins TRBV2 to TRBJ2-2; tentatively, D is TRBD1 (6 bases). The length of the CDR3 is 17 residues. Per the germline V gene, CDR1 is SNHLY and CDR2 is FYNNEI. CDR3 nucleotides: TGTGCCAGCAGTGGCCGACTATGGGGGACAAACACCGGGGAGCCGTTCTTT. This gives the protein CASSGRLWGTNTGEPFF. Full variable domain (rest looked up from reference TRBV2 and TRBJ2-2): EPEVTQTPSHQVTQMGQEVILRCVPISNHLYFYWYRQILGQKVEFLVSFYNNEISEKSEIFDDQFSVERPDGSNFTLKIRSTKLEDSAMYFCASSGRLWGTNTGEPFFGEGSRLTVL.

This clonotype is labeled as medium-sized. The V and J genes are TRBV6-5 and TRBJ1-6; 8 bases match TRBD1. This CDR3 has 14 amino acids. The germline gives CDR1 MNHEY, CDR2 SVGAGI. The junction had 12 bases not matched to a gene; V was cut back by 6 bases and J by 14 bases. The CDR3 is CASRSQGAPRALHF. The CDR3 coding sequence is TGTGCCAGCAGGTCGCAGGGGGCGCCTAGGGCCCTCCACTTT.

Of note for this clonotype: Germline and junction disagree at one end, which may indicate a read error. The gene calls are TRBV5-1 and TRBJ1-3; D possibly corresponds to TRBD1 (6 bases). The CDR3 sequence is 15 residues long. CDR1 is SGHRS and CDR2 is YFSETQ in the germline V gene. The CDR3 here is CTSSSEGGSGNTIYF. The CDR3, as DNA: TGCACCAGCAGCTCGGAGGGGGGCTCTGGAAACACCATATATTTT.

By share, this clonotype counts as medium-sized. V is TRBV28 and J is TRBJ2-7; D might be TRBD1 (6 bases). The germline CDR1 and CDR2 sequences are MDHEN and SYDVKM. The CDR3 is 13 amino acids. Trimming took 3 bases from V and 5 from J, leaving 11 bases between them. As DNA, the CDR3 is TGTGCCAGCAGTTTTGCAGGGGTGGACGAGCAGTACTTC. Its protein is CASSFAGVDEQYF.

The chain has TRBV19 and TRBJ1-2, with 7 positions matching TRBD1. The CDR3 has 15 amino acids. The germline V gene has CDR1 LNHDA and CDR2 SQIVND (reference sequence). V lost 5 bases and J lost 8; bases outside the gene matches: 14. The CDR3 region is CASSVDRDVREGYTF. The DNA for the CDR3 is TGTGCCAGTAGTGTCGACAGGGATGTACGCGAGGGCTACACCTTC.

In regard to this clonotype: A junction boundary mismatches the germline segment, possibly from a read error. V is TRBV12-3 or TRBV12-4 and J is TRBJ1-2; 8 nucleotides align to TRBD1. The CDR3 has 15 residues. The chain's CDR3 is CASSPDRDGNYGYTF. In nucleotides, the CDR3 is TGTGCCAGCAGTCCGGACAGGGACGGGAACTACGGCTACACCTTC.